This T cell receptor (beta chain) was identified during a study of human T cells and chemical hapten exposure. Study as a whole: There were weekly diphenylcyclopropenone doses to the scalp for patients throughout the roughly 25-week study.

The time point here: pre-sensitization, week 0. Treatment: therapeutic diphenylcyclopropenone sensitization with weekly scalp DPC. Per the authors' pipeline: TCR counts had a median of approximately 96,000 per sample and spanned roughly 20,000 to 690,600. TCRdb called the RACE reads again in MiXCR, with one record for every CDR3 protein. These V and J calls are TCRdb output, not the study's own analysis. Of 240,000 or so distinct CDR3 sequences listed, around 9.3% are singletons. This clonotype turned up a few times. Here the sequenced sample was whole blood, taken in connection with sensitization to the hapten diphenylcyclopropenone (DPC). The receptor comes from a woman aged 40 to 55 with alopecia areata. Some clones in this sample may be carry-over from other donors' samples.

The CDR3 here is CASSSRLRAGGRNEQFF. The CDR3 bases are TGTGCCAGCAGCTCCCGATTACGCGCGGGAGGAAGGAATGAGCAGTTCTTC. This rearrangement joins TRBV11-1 to TRBJ2-1; 8 nucleotides line up with TRBD2. CDR1 and CDR2 (germline): SGHAT, FQDESV (reference sequence). The CDR3 is 17 residues long. With V trimmed by 4 bases and J by 7 bases, 15 bases remained unmatched.